Presented here are 23 T cell receptor beta chains from one specimen sequenced in a study of control samples from healthy donors and cancer patients (TCRdb year 2020). Library preparation was by the immunoSEQ multiplex PCR assay. This is the immuneACCESS table as TCRdb keeps it, with only in-frame sequences that have V and J called. A part of the clones is gone; compared with another copy, unresolved V genes explain less than half, and the rest is unexplained. The sample contains some 120,000 clones, around nine tenths of them found a single time. The top ten clonotypes cover 3% to 3.5% of the sample. Sequenced input: blood. These TCRs come from a man aged 45-60 years in good health.

The chain combines TRBV7-6 with TRBJ2-5; D may be TRBD2 (7 bases). The CDR3 sequence is 15 residues long. The germline V gene has CDR1 SGHVS and CDR2 FNYEAQ. V lost 2 bases and J 4 bases, leaving 14 bases between the germline ends. The CDR3 nucleotides read TGTGCCAGCAGCTTAACCGGGGGGCTGGCAGAGACCCAGTACTTC. It specifies CASSLTGGLAETQYF.

This chain connects TRBV5-1 to TRBJ2-2, with D hard to call. CDR3 length: 16 amino acids. Trimming pared 3 bases from V and 5 bases from J, leaving 17 bases between. CDR1 is SGHRS, CDR2 YFSETQ, per germline. CDR3 nucleotide sequence: TGCGCCAGCAGCTCCAGGACGCTAATGGGGACCGGGGAGCTGTTTTTT. Translated: CASSSRTLMGTGELFF.

This chain connects TRBV30 to TRBJ2-1; the D gene is possibly TRBD2 (5 bases). CDR1 and CDR2 (germline): GTSNPN, SVGIG (reference sequence). V was shortened by 1 base and J by 12 bases, with 16 bases between the two germline ends. The CDR3 has 13 residues. The CDR3 protein is CAWSGGAYHGQFF. As DNA, the CDR3 is TGTGCCTGGAGTGGGGGAGCCTACCATGGGCAGTTCTTC. The whole variable domain, remainder taken from reference TRBV30 and TRBJ2-1, is SQTIHQWPATLVQPVGSPLSLECTVEGTSNPNLYWYRQAAGRGLQLLFYSVGIGQISSEVPQNLSASRPQDRQFILSSKKLLLSDSGFYLCAWSGGAYHGQFFGPGTRLTVL.

The chain recombines TRBV4-1 with TRBJ2-1; D is unresolved. V gave up 2 bases and J gave up 8 bases, with 13 bases separating them. Germline-derived CDR1 and CDR2 are MGHRA and YSYEKL. CDR3 size: 14 residues. CDR3 residues: CASSQMDPVDEQFF. Written as DNA, the CDR3 is TGCGCCAGCAGCCAAATGGACCCGGTCGATGAGCAGTTCTTC.

The chain couples TRBV29-1 to TRBJ1-2; TRBD1 might be the D (6 bases). The germline V gene encodes CDR1 SQVTM and CDR2 ANQGSEA. The V end was cut by 7 bases, the J end by 12 bases, with 15 bases between. CDR3 length equals 10 residues. CDR3 amino acids: CSAGQLDNTF. In DNA, the CDR3 is TGCAGCGCAGGACAGCTGGACAACACCTTC.

The rearrangement joins TRBV2 to TRBJ2-7, with 8 bases fitting TRBD1. V shed 6 bases and J 3 bases; nucleotides not matched to a gene: 10. Germline V CDR1 and CDR2: SNHLY, FYNNEI. The CDR3 contains 15 residues. For the CDR3, the DNA is TGTGCCAGCAGATCCAGACAGGGGACAAACTACGAGCAGTACTTC. Translated, it gives CASRSRQGTNYEQYF.

This clone was observed at least ten times. The gene calls are TRBV19 and TRBJ1-1, with 7 bases aligning to TRBD1. Germline loops: CDR1 LNHDA, CDR2 SQIVND (reference sequence). V was clipped by 3 bases and J by 6 bases; unmatched bases: 16. CDR3 length: 17 amino acids. The CDR3, as DNA: TGTGCCAGTAGTATGAGGTTTCGGGCGACAGGGCGGCCTGAAGCTTTCTTT. Amino acids: CASSMRFRATGRPEAFF.

Points on this clone: One junction end does not reproduce the germline sequence, and a read error may be involved. The chain joins TRBV6-5 to TRBJ2-1, with D possibly being TRBD1 (5 bases). This CDR3 spans 11 amino acids. The germline CDR1 and CDR2 sequences are MNHEY and SVGAGI. CDR3 nucleotide sequence: TGTGCCAGCAGCTACTACAGGGAGCAGTTCTTC. Its translation: CASSYYREQFF.

This clone was observed once. This sequence joins TRBV15 and TRBJ1-6, with TRBD1 matching 10 bases. CDR1 is LNHNV and CDR2 is YYDKDF in the germline V gene (reference sequence). The CDR3 loop spans 17 amino acids. The trim removed 5 bases at V and 7 bases at J, leaving 11 bases unmatched. CDR3 DNA sequence: TGTGCCACCAGCTCGCCGGGACAGGGGCGCGAGAATTCACCCCTCCACTTT. Amino acid sequence: CATSSPGQGRENSPLHF.

The chain uses TRBV2 and TRBJ1-4, with TRBD1 matching 9 bases. The ends lost 5 bases at V and 7 bases at J; junction bases unmatched: 5. Germline CDR1 reads SNHLY; CDR2 reads FYNNEI. This CDR3 comprises 14 residues. This CDR3 is CASSQDRGGEKLFF. The DNA of the CDR3 is TGTGCCAGCAGTCAGGACAGGGGCGGTGAAAAACTGTTTTTT.

This sequence joins TRBV7-9 and TRBJ2-7, with 7 bases fitting TRBD1. V was pared by 4 bases and J by 3 bases, with 9 bases of the junction left unmatched. Germline assignment: CDR1 SEHNR and CDR2 FQNEAQ (reference sequence). This CDR3 has 15 amino acids. This chain's CDR3 is CASSSTAGGSYEQYF. The CDR3 DNA follows: TGTGCCAGCAGCTCTACGGCAGGGGGTAGCTACGAGCAGTACTTC.

In this sample, this clone turned up a few times. The chain is built from TRBV5-4 and TRBJ2-3, with TRBD2 as a possible D gene (5 bases). This CDR3 contains 15 residues. V was shortened by 0 bases and J by 8 bases, with 16 bases between the two germline ends. In germline, CDR1 is SGHNT, CDR2 YYREEE (reference sequence). This chain's CDR3 is CASSLETSRGRTQYF. The CDR3 region has the DNA TGTGCCAGCAGCTTGGAAACCTCCCGGGGTCGTACGCAGTATTTT.

The gene calls are TRBV4-1 and TRBJ1-1, with TRBD1 identical over 9 bases. V shed 7 bases and J 0 bases; nucleotides not matched to a gene: 9. CDR3 size: 16 residues. CDR1 is MGHRA, CDR2 YSYEKL, per germline. The CDR3 spells CASIRQGENMNTEAFF. CDR3 sequence (DNA): TGCGCCAGCATACGACAGGGGGAAAACATGAACACTGAAGCTTTCTTT.

The gene calls are TRBV7-6 and TRBJ1-5; D not resolved. Germline V gene sequence: CDR1 SGHVS, CDR2 FNYEAQ. The CDR3 loop spans 14 amino acids. Trimming took 0 bases from V and 6 from J, leaving 9 bases between them. CDR3 sequence: CASSLASASQPQHF. CDR3 sequence (DNA): TGTGCCAGCAGCTTAGCGTCGGCGAGTCAGCCCCAGCATTTT.

V usage is TRBV20-1 and J usage is TRBJ2-2; the D gene could be TRBD1 or TRBD2 (5 bases each). V lost 6 bases and J 5 bases, leaving 25 bases between the germline ends. The CDR3 consists of 17 residues. Germline V gene lookup returns CDR1 DFQATT and CDR2 SNEGSKA (reference sequence). As DNA, the CDR3 is TGCAGTGCAAGTCCTTACGAGGGCAGGGCCAGGACCGGGGAGCTGTTTTTT. Translation: CSASPYEGRARTGELFF.

There are a few counts of this clone. The chain joins TRBV30 to TRBJ2-5; 7 bases are shared with TRBD2. V shed 6 bases, J shed 9 bases, and the junction held 10 bases outside the gene matches. CDR3 length equals 12 residues. Germline CDR1 reads GTSNPN; CDR2 reads SVGIG (reference sequence). CDR3 bases: TGTGCCTGTCAGCGGGGTGGCGGGGCCCAGTACTTC. Amino acids: CACQRGGGAQYF.

The chain combines TRBV6-5 with TRBJ1-2; 9 positions agree with TRBD1. Germline V gives CDR1 MNHEY, CDR2 SVGAGI. The V gene end was trimmed by 6 bases and the J gene end by 5 bases; junction bases not matched to a gene: 7. The CDR3 spans 14 residues. The CDR3 sequence: CASRRDRVNYGYTF. The CDR3 DNA sequence: TGTGCCAGCAGAAGGGACAGGGTCAATTATGGCTACACCTTC.

The chain employs TRBV14 and TRBJ1-6; TRBD1 matches 7 bases. This CDR3 is built from 15 residues. Germline trimming cut 4 bases from V and 10 bases from J; bases unmatched to any gene: 10. Germline V gives CDR1 SGHDN, CDR2 FVKESK. The CDR3 nucleotides read TGTGCCAGCAGCCCATTAGGGCAGGGGGAATCACCCCTCCACTTT. This translates into CASSPLGQGESPLHF.

This clone appeared a single time. J is TRBJ1-2 and V is TRBV5-1, with 7 nucleotides matching TRBD1. CDR3 length: 14 amino acids. Germline values: CDR1 SGHRS, CDR2 YFSETQ. Trimming took 4 bases from V and 10 from J; bases not matched to a gene: 13. CDR3 sequence (DNA): TGCGCCAGCAGCCTGGGGACAGACACTATGGACTACACCTTC. Its protein is CASSLGTDTMDYTF.

This clone was seen a single time. J is TRBJ2-3 and V is TRBV5-1; D possibly corresponds to TRBD2 (5 bases). Deletions cut 1 base from V and 14 bases from J, with 20 bases between. The germline V gene has CDR1 SGHRS and CDR2 YFSETQ. This CDR3 has 14 amino acids. The CDR3 sequence: CASSLWERTPRAYF. For the CDR3, the DNA is TGCGCCAGCAGCTTGTGGGAGCGCACCCCCCGCGCGTATTTT.

This chain links TRBV28 with TRBJ1-5; TRBD1 is a possible D gene (6 bases). V was clipped by 3 bases and J by 11 bases, with 11 bases between them. This CDR3 spans 12 amino acids. The germline CDR1 and CDR2 sequences are MDHEN and SYDVKM. The CDR3: CASSLIGGAQHF. CDR3 DNA sequence: TGTGCCAGCAGTTTGATAGGGGGGGCCCAGCATTTT.

This rearrangement joins TRBV2 to TRBJ1-1; D not resolved. CDR1 and CDR2 (germline): SNHLY, FYNNEI. The V end was cut by 3 bases, the J end by 0 bases, with 8 bases between. The CDR3 is 14 residues long. CDR3 residues: CASSEGIMNTEAFF. In DNA form, the CDR3 reads TGTGCCAGCAGTGAGGGTATCATGAACACTGAAGCTTTCTTT.

The rearrangement joins TRBV2 to TRBJ2-7, with 8 bases lining up with TRBD1. CDR3 length: 13 amino acids. V was clipped by 5 bases and J by 3 bases; unmatched bases: 3. The germline V gene encodes CDR1 SNHLY and CDR2 FYNNEI. CDR3 protein: CASSFGQGYEQYF. The CDR3 nucleotides are TGTGCCAGCAGTTTTGGACAGGGCTACGAGCAGTACTTC. The complete variable domain, with remaining parts taken from reference TRBV2 and TRBJ2-7, reads EPEVTQTPSHQVTQMGQEVILRCVPISNHLYFYWYRQILGQKVEFLVSFYNNEISEKSEIFDDQFSVERPDGSNFTLKIRSTKLEDSAMYFCASSFGQGYEQYFGPGTRLTVT.